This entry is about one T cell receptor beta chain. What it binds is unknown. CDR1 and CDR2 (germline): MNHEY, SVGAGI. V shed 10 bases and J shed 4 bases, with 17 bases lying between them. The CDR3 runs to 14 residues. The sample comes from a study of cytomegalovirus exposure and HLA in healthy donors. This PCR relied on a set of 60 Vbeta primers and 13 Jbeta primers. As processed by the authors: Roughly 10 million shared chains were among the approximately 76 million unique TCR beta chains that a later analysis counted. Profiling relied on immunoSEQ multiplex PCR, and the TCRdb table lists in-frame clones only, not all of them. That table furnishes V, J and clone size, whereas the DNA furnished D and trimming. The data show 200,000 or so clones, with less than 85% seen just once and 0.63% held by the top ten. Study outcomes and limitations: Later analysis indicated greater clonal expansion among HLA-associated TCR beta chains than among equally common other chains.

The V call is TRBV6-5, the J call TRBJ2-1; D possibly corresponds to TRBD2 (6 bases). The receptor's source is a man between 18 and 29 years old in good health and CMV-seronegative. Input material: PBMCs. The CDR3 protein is CATLNTGGYNEQFF. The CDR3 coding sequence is TGTGCCACCCTTAACACAGGAGGGTACAATGAGCAGTTCTTC.